The source of this T cell receptor beta chain is a study of CD8 T cells in ankylosing spondylitis (dated by TCRdb to 2016 to 2017). A note on the overall study: The study set out to find disease-linked TCR variants by profiling T cell receptor beta repertoires in ankylosing spondylitis patients and healthy donors. Peripheral blood was sampled, and synovial fluid was also collected from ankylosing spondylitis patients. The whole study cohort included about a hundred healthy donors and about two dozen ankylosing spondylitis patients.

This clonotype occurred many times. Its antigen is currently not known. Nothing much larger sits one base from this clone, and base qualities are not available. V loses 2 bases, J loses 0 bases, and the germline ends lie 12 bases apart. The CDR3 sequence holds 15 residues, the cysteine and phenylalanine included. Only the CDR3 region is kept as DNA, spanning 45 bases read in frame from base 1. From the germline V gene, CDR1 is SQVTM and CDR2 is ANQGSEA. The data were produced on an Illumina HiSeq 2500. Quantitative 5'-RACE with molecular barcodes was the method used to prepare the TCR beta libraries. In the authors' own workflow: Disease-linked TCR variants were identified with a new computational method built on a probabilistic model of VDJ rearrangement. TCRdb trimmed public reads at Q25 via fastp, called clones via MiXCR and kept in-frame beta chains. Each CDR3 protein appears once, grouped with its most common genes and DNA. Clone size and V and J calls follow TCRdb, not the original study. This sample is represented by approximately 300,000 distinct CDR3 sequences; approximately 8.2% of them were singletons. Roughly 15% of the sample is in the top ten clones.

Study-wide findings and limitations: Significant enrichment of the disease-linked clones was reported in matched synovial fluid samples from ankylosing spondylitis patients. A TCR beta motif of about eight highly homologous amino acid variants appeared characteristic of blood from ankylosing spondylitis patients. Some TCR beta motif variants had previously been reported in synovial fluid and blood of reactive arthritis patients, which suggested common disease-initiation mechanisms. In peripheral blood, the disease-linked clones were found at relatively low frequencies and had a CD8+ phenotype.

The receptor comes from a male donor with ankylosing spondylitis. The chain is assembled from TRBV29-1 and TRBJ2-3; the D gene is perhaps TRBD1 or TRBD2, each of them matching over 5 bases. Sequencing was done on a sample of blood, either unsorted or a sorted T cell fraction (not recorded which). The nucleotide sequence is TGCAGCGTTGAACTCGGGACCTCTAGCACAGATACGCAGTATTTT. It translates to CSVELGTSSTDTQYF.